This T cell receptor beta chain was identified in a study of blood T cell repertoires in COVID-19. Looking at the study overall: Acute and convalescent COVID-19 specimens originated in the United States, Italy and Spain. T cells, B-cell-depleted T cells, or PBMCs supplied cDNA or gDNA.

Source study methods: By means of reference gene primer amplification, nucleated cell counts were estimated. Clones were read by immunoSEQ multiplex PCR, and TCRdb kept only the in-frame ones, dropping some. From that table come the V and J calls and clone size; the DNA was used to work out D and trimming. This sample has 200,000 to 300,000 clones; about 86% occur once, and the top ten carry roughly 2%. Germline V gives CDR1 SGHAT, CDR2 FQNNGV. Trimming left V 5 bases short and J 14 bases short, with 15 bases between. The CDR3 contains 12 residues. A single count supports this clone. The sequence was obtained from a man between 25 and 39 years old with active or convalescent COVID-19. The chain has TRBV11-2 and TRBJ1-4, with a weak D call TRBD1 (5 bases). The sequenced sample was peripheral blood. The CDR3 region is CASSPGGWGLFF. The CDR3 DNA follows: TGTGCCAGCAGCCCGGGGGGGTGGGGGCTGTTTTTT.